The clone carrying this T cell receptor beta chain has a handful of counts. The data originate from a study of identical twins. TCRdb reprocessed the 5' RACE reads with MiXCR, giving one entry per CDR3 protein. Of 200,000 to 250,000 distinct CDR3 sequences listed, 6% to 9% are singletons. These data were likewise used in another study, on yellow fever vaccine responses in identical twins.

The sample consisted of memory (CD45RO+) T cells sorted from blood. This clonotype originated in a young woman in good health.

CDR3: CASSPNRMGEQYF. Here the CDR3 DNA reads TGTGCCAGCAGCCCGAACAGGATGGGGGAGCAGTACTTC. V and J are TRBV5-8 and TRBJ2-7, with D maybe TRBD1 (5 bases). The length of the CDR3 is 13 residues. Germline V CDR1 and CDR2: SGHTS, YDEGEE. V lost 4 bases, J lost 7 bases, and 15 bases lay in between.